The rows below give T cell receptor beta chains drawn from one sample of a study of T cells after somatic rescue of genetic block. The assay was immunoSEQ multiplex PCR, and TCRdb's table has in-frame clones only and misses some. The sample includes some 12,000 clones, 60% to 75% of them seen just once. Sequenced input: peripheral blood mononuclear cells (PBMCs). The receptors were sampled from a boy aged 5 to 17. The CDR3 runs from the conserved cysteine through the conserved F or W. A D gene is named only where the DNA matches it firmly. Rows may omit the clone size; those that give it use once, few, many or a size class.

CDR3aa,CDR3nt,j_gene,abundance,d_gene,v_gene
CASSWTSGVQTDTQYF,TGTGCCAGCAGCTGGACTAGCGGCGTCCAGACAGATACGCAGTATTTT,TRBJ2-3,.,TRBD2,TRBV6-4
CASSLTGPIFYNEQFF,TGTGCCAGCAGCTTAACAGGCCCAATATTCTACAATGAGCAGTTCTTC,TRBJ2-1,.,.,TRBV7-3
CASSVKMPSTDTQYF,TGTGCCAGCAGCGTCAAGATGCCCAGCACAGATACGCAGTATTTT,TRBJ2-3,.,.,TRBV6-4
CASRSRMASRTDTQYF,TGTGCCAGCAGATCCCGTATGGCTAGTCGCACAGATACGCAGTATTTT,TRBJ2-3,.,.,TRBV27
CATSDGSYEQYF,TGTGCCACCTCGGACGGTTCCTACGAGCAGTACTTC,TRBJ2-7,.,.,TRBV10-3
CASSLLGQVPPLAKNIQYF,TGTGCCAGCAGCTTACTCGGGCAGGTTCCTCCTCTAGCCAAAAACATTCAGTACTTC,TRBJ2-4,medium-sized,.,TRBV7-2
CAISESGPGSSTDTQYF,TGTGCCATCAGTGAATCAGGACCAGGATCCAGCACAGATACGCAGTATTTT,TRBJ2-3,once,.,TRBV10-3
CASRSAAGVTQYF,TGTGCCAGCAGATCGGCGGCAGGGGTGACCCAGTACTTC,TRBJ2-5,once,.,TRBV5-6
CASSPLTSGNTQYF,TGTGCCAGCAGCCCCCTGACTAGCGGGAATACGCAGTATTTT,TRBJ2-3,.,TRBD2,TRBV5-4
CASSQDPRGELFF,TGTGCCAGCAGCCAAGATCCTCGCGGGGAGCTGTTTTTT,TRBJ2-2,medium-sized,.,TRBV4-2
CAIMSFDITEAFF,TGTGCCATCATGTCATTTGACATCACTGAAGCTTTCTTT,TRBJ1-1,few,.,TRBV10-3
CASSLAVYNSPLHF,TGTGCCAGCAGCCTGGCGGTTTATAATTCACCCCTCCACTTT,TRBJ1-6,.,.,TRBV11-2
CASSPGAYNEQFF,TGCGCCAGCAGCCCCGGGGCCTACAATGAGCAGTTCTTC,TRBJ2-1,.,.,TRBV5-1
CASSEFLGSSYNSPLHF,TGTGCCAGCAGTGAATTTCTAGGGAGCTCCTATAATTCACCCCTCCACTTT,TRBJ1-6,few,.,TRBV6-1
CASSFEQGVTLAKNIQYF,TGTGCCAGCAGTTTTGAACAGGGGGTGACCCTAGCCAAAAACATTCAGTACTTC,TRBJ2-4,.,TRBD1,TRBV28
CASTLTRYNNEQFF,TGTGCCAGCACCCTCACCAGGTACAACAATGAGCAGTTCTTC,TRBJ2-1,.,.,TRBV28
CASSHQGYRVQETQYF,TGTGCCAGCAGCCATCAGGGGTACCGGGTCCAAGAGACCCAGTACTTC,TRBJ2-5,.,.,TRBV5-4
CASRDREGIQPQHF,TGTGCCAGCAGGGACAGGGAAGGAATTCAGCCCCAGCATTTT,TRBJ1-5,.,TRBD1,TRBV6-1
CASSLGVETQYF,TGTGCCAGCAGCTTAGGGGTTGAGACCCAGTACTTC,TRBJ2-5,once,.,TRBV11-2
CASSRDIYGYGYTF,TGTGCCAGCAGTCGGGACATCTATGGCTATGGCTACACCTTC,TRBJ1-2,.,.,TRBV6-5
CASSFAQAGPSITEAFF,TGTGCCAGCAGCTTTGCGCAGGCGGGGCCCTCGATAACTGAAGCTTTCTTT,TRBJ1-1,.,.,TRBV12-1
CASSLSPRQGIYGYTF,TGTGCCAGCAGTTTATCCCCACGACAGGGGATCTATGGCTACACCTTC,TRBJ1-2,.,TRBD1,TRBV28
CAWRSPSGRAVNEQFF,TGTGCCTGGAGAAGTCCATCCGGGAGGGCCGTTAATGAGCAGTTCTTC,TRBJ2-1,.,TRBD2,TRBV30
CASSFTGGADNSPLHF,TGTGCCAGCAGCTTCACAGGGGGCGCAGATAATTCACCCCTCCACTTT,TRBJ1-6,once,TRBD1,TRBV11-2
CASRPRQVGELFF,TGTGCCAGCAGGCCTCGACAGGTCGGGGAGCTGTTTTTT,TRBJ2-2,.,.,TRBV6-6
CASSSGAAYNSPLHF,TGTGCCAGCAGCTCAGGAGCTGCCTATAATTCACCCCTCCACTTT,TRBJ1-6,.,.,TRBV9
CASSLRSYNQPQHF,TGTGCCAGCAGCTTGAGGTCCTACAATCAGCCCCAGCATTTT,TRBJ1-5,.,.,TRBV5-4
CASSFSGTGDEQYF,TGTGCCAGCAGCTTTTCCGGGACAGGGGACGAGCAGTACTTC,TRBJ2-7,.,TRBD1,TRBV5-4
CAWTTGQGYNYGYTF,TGTGCCTGGACCACTGGGCAGGGGTACAACTATGGCTACACCTTC,TRBJ1-2,.,.,TRBV30
CASYTGFNYGYTF,TGTGCCAGTTACACAGGGTTCAACTATGGCTACACCTTC,TRBJ1-2,.,.,TRBV6-1
CASSEAGLTNEKLFF,TGTGCCAGCAGTGAAGCGGGCCTAACTAATGAAAAACTGTTTTTT,TRBJ1-4,.,.,TRBV2
CAVSESTLGNQPQHF,TGTGCCGTCAGTGAGTCGACTCTCGGCAATCAGCCCCAGCATTTT,TRBJ1-5,.,.,TRBV10-3
CASSLARTDYGYTF,TGCGCCAGCAGCTTGGCTAGGACGGACTATGGCTACACCTTC,TRBJ1-2,once,.,TRBV5-1
CASSLAPQAYEQYF,TGCGCCAGCAGCTTGGCCCCCCAGGCCTACGAGCAGTACTTC,TRBJ2-7,.,.,TRBV5-1
CASSVQGYEQYF,TGTGCCAGCAGTGTACAGGGTTACGAGCAGTACTTC,TRBJ2-7,.,.,TRBV2
CASSYSGAPNEQFF,TGTGCCAGCAGTTACTCCGGGGCACCCAATGAGCAGTTCTTC,TRBJ2-1,.,.,TRBV6-5
CASSIGTGTEAFF,TGTGCCAGTAGTATAGGGACAGGGACTGAAGCTTTCTTT,TRBJ1-1,.,TRBD1,TRBV19
CASSLEQGVLMNTEAFF,TGCGCCAGCAGCTTGGAACAGGGCGTGCTTATGAACACTGAAGCTTTCTTT,TRBJ1-1,.,.,TRBV5-1
CASSLTIGQGDTGELFF,TGTGCCAGCAGCTTAACAATAGGACAGGGAGACACCGGGGAGCTGTTTTTT,TRBJ2-2,.,TRBD1,TRBV7-3
CASSLRGTDQYF,TGTGCCAGCAGCCTCCGTGGGACCGATCAGTACTTC,TRBJ2-7,.,.,TRBV5-6
CASSLLAGADTQYF,TGTGCCAGCAGCTTACTAGCGGGGGCAGATACGCAGTATTTT,TRBJ2-3,.,TRBD2,TRBV11-2
CASSQSRGPGNTIYF,TGTGCCAGCAGCCAAAGCAGGGGACCAGGAAACACCATATATTTT,TRBJ1-3,.,.,TRBV4-2
CASISTGLNTGELFF,TGTGCCAGTATTTCGACAGGCCTAAACACCGGGGAGCTGTTTTTT,TRBJ2-2,.,.,TRBV19
CASSDGIRGTDTQYF,TGTGCCAGCAGTGACGGAATAAGGGGGACAGATACGCAGTATTTT,TRBJ2-3,.,.,TRBV6-4
CASSQGQATYNEQFF,TGTGCCAGCAGCCAAGGACAGGCAACTTACAATGAGCAGTTCTTC,TRBJ2-1,.,TRBD1,TRBV28
CASSPDRGPEKLFF,TGTGCCAGCAGCCCCGACAGGGGGCCTGAAAAACTGTTTTTT,TRBJ1-4,.,TRBD1,TRBV28
CASSKGQGALTGELFF,TGCGCCAGCAGCAAGGGACAGGGGGCGCTCACCGGGGAGCTGTTTTTT,TRBJ2-2,.,TRBD1,TRBV4-1
CASSYGQGYNEQFF,TGTGCCAGCAGTTACGGACAGGGGTACAATGAGCAGTTCTTC,TRBJ2-1,.,TRBD1,TRBV27
CASSFTGKETQYF,TGTGCCAGCAGCTTTACAGGGAAAGAGACCCAGTACTTC,TRBJ2-5,.,.,TRBV6-6
CASSFSTGGNSPLHF,TGTGCCAGCAGCTTTTCGACAGGGGGTAATTCACCCCTCCACTTT,TRBJ1-6,.,TRBD1,TRBV7-9
CATSSVAGPYNEQFF,TGTGCCACCAGCAGCGTAGCGGGGCCTTACAATGAGCAGTTCTTC,TRBJ2-1,.,TRBD2,TRBV15
CASSKEGETQYF,TGTGCCAGCAGCAAAGAGGGGGAGACCCAGTACTTC,TRBJ2-5,once,.,TRBV21-1
CASSQGGGRAGETQYF,TGCGCCAGCAGCCAAGGCGGCGGGAGGGCAGGGGAGACCCAGTACTTC,TRBJ2-5,.,TRBD2,TRBV4-1
CASSSDFSSYNEQFF,TGTGCCAGCAGCTCCGACTTTTCCTCCTACAATGAGCAGTTCTTC,TRBJ2-1,.,.,TRBV7-8